This TCR beta chain is from a study of T cell responses to AZD1222 COVID-19 vaccine. Study-level points and caveats: All repertoire sampling was performed exclusively after the peak T cell response. With two AZD1222 doses given, Spike-specific TCR breadth and depth both rose.

The assay was immunoSEQ multiplex PCR, and TCRdb's table has in-frame clones only and misses some. The table records around 100,000 clones, around 94% of them present only once. Germline loops: CDR1 MNHEY, CDR2 SVGAGI. Trimming removed 9 bases from V and 6 bases from J, with 18 bases in between. The CDR3 length is 13 residues. As concerns this clone: Antigen unknown.

The chain has TRBV6-5 and TRBJ2-7; D is unclear. This TCR came from an adult in good health. Sequencing used peripheral blood, obtained on day 0 of AZD1222 vaccination. CDR3: CASRVDGSGEQYF. CDR3 DNA sequence: TGTGCCAGTAGGGTAGACGGAAGTGGCGAGCAGTACTTC.